The 23 T cell receptor beta chains below come from one sample, sequenced in a study of tumor and adjacent non-tumor tissue in lung cancer. TCRbeta libraries were built with three rounds of nested PCR, modified from ARM-PCR. TCRdb called the multiplex PCR reads again in MiXCR, with one record for every CDR3 protein. The data show 200,000 to 250,000 distinct CDR3 sequences, 70% to 75% seen once. This sample's RNA came from whole unsorted tissue. The specimen was lung tumor tissue. Receptor source: a man aged 55 to 70 with non-small cell lung cancer.

This sequence joins TRBV11-2 and TRBJ2-3; 8 bases map to TRBD2. The CDR3 runs 18 residues. V lost 5 bases and J lost 7; bases outside the gene matches: 20. Germline CDR1 SGHAT, CDR2 FQNNGV. DNA for the CDR3: TGTGCCAGCAGCGCCTCCCTACTAACGGGGGGGCCTGGACATACGCAGTATTTT. Protein sequence: CASSASLLTGGPGHTQYF.

Details on this clonotype: This could be a read error, since a much larger clone is one nucleotide away. The chain couples TRBV20-1 to TRBJ1-5, with D possibly being TRBD1 (5 bases). CDR1 and CDR2 (germline): DFQATT, SNEGSKA (reference sequence). CDR3 length: 16 residues. CDR3 sequence (DNA): TGCAATGCTAGTGACAGAACCACGAATAGCAATCAGCCCCAGCATTTT. The encoded protein is CNASDRTTNSNQPQHF.

Of note for this clonotype: Possible read error: a much larger clone is one base away. The chain is built from TRBV4-2 and TRBJ1-1, with D unclear. Germline-derived CDR1 and CDR2 are LGHNA and YNFKEQ. CDR3 length equals 15 residues. This CDR3 is CPSSQDQLGNTEAFF. The CDR3 region has the DNA TGTCCCAGCAGCCAAGATCAATTGGGAAACACTGAAGCTTTCTTT.

This clonotype was observed a few times. V usage is TRBV20-1 and J usage is TRBJ1-2, with no clear D. CDR3 length equals 12 residues. Germline V lookup: CDR1 DFQATT, CDR2 SNEGSKA (reference sequence). The V end lost 5 bases, the J end lost 4 bases, and 11 bases lay between the germline ends. The CDR3 loop reads CSAPTVGYGYTF. CDR3 DNA sequence: TGCAGTGCTCCTACAGTAGGCTATGGCTACACCTTC.

The gene calls are TRBV13 and TRBJ2-3; TRBD2 matches at 15 bases. This CDR3 comprises 17 residues. V trimming: 6 bases; J trimming: 3 bases; junction bases outside the gene matches: 7. The germline V gene has CDR1 PRHDT and CDR2 FYEKMQ (reference sequence). The DNA of the CDR3 is TGTGCCAGCAGTCGGACTAGCGGGGGGGACTTTACAGATACGCAGTATTTT. This sequence encodes CASSRTSGGDFTDTQYF.

There are a few counts of this clonotype. The chain uses TRBV5-6 and TRBJ1-5, with D perhaps matching TRBD1 (6 bases). Germline V gene sequence: CDR1 SGHDT, CDR2 YYEEEE. Trimming took 2 bases from V and 7 from J, leaving 13 bases between them. The CDR3 spans 14 residues. CDR3 amino acids: CASSFIGGRQPQHF. The CDR3, as DNA: TGTGCCAGCAGCTTTATCGGGGGCCGACAGCCCCAGCATTTT.

About this clonotype itself: A much larger clone lies one base from this, so it may be a read error. This chain joins TRBV12-3 or TRBV12-4 and TRBJ1-3; D may be TRBD1 (5 bases). This CDR3 spans 15 amino acids. Trimming took 2 bases from V and 3 from J, leaving 11 bases between them. DNA of the CDR3: TGTGCCAGCAGTTTAAGACAGAATCTTGGAAACACCATATATTTT. Protein product: CASSLRQNLGNTIYF.

The chain has TRBV11-2 and TRBJ1-1, with unresolved D. V was clipped by 1 base and J by 2 bases, with 11 bases between them. Germline CDR1 SGHAT, CDR2 FQNNGV. CDR3 size: 15 residues. The DNA of the CDR3 is TGTGCCAGCAGCTTAGTGCTGGGCTCCAACACTGAAGCTTTCTTT. It translates to CASSLVLGSNTEAFF. Based on the CDR3 plus reference TRBV11-2 and TRBJ1-1, the full variable domain is EAGVAQSPRYKIIEKRQSVAFWCNPISGHATLYWYQQILGQGPKLLIQFQNNGVVDDSQLPKDRFSAERLKGVDSTLKIQPAKLEDSAVYLCASSLVLGSNTEAFFGQGTRLTVV.

A single count supports this clonotype. A much bigger clone sits one base away, suggesting this may be a read error. CDR3 sequence (DNA): TGTGCCAGCAGTGAAGTGCTTCGTGGCCCTCTATCTAAGCAGTTCTTC. This gives the protein CASSEVLRGPLSKQFF. The chain carries TRBV6-1 and TRBJ2-1; D is unresolved. Deletions cut 1 base from V and 11 bases from J, with 21 bases between. This CDR3 contains 16 residues. Germline loops: CDR1 MNHNS, CDR2 SASEGT.

In regard to this clonotype: This may stem from a read error, because a much larger clone lies one nucleotide away. The chain joins TRBV20-1 to TRBJ2-1, with 8 positions matching TRBD1. J gave up 4 bases and V 5 bases, and 7 bases lay outside the gene matches. The CDR3 runs 14 residues. Germline CDR1 reads DFQATT; CDR2 reads SNEGSKA (reference sequence). CDR3 nucleotides: TGCAGTGCTGCCCGACAGGGGAGTTACAATGAGCAGTTCTTC. Residues: CSAARQGSYNEQFF.

This clonotype was seen a handful of times. V gene TRBV11-2 combines with J gene TRBJ2-7; TRBD2 matches 7 bases. The CDR3 length is 16 residues. V was pared by 4 bases and J by 7 bases, with 16 bases of the junction left unmatched. CDR1 is SGHAT, CDR2 FQNNGV, per germline. CDR3 region: CASSSRGGRASEEQYF. The CDR3 DNA follows: TGTGCCAGCAGCTCCCGGGGAGGGAGGGCCAGTGAAGAGCAGTACTTC. The variable domain in full, with the rest retrieved from reference TRBV11-2 and TRBJ2-7, is EAGVAQSPRYKIIEKRQSVAFWCNPISGHATLYWYQQILGQGPKLLIQFQNNGVVDDSQLPKDRFSAERLKGVDSTLKIQPAKLEDSAVYLCASSSRGGRASEEQYFGPGTRLTVT.

As regards this clonotype: At one boundary the junction diverges from the germline segment, which might be a read error. The chain has TRBV6-6 and TRBJ2-5; maybe TRBD2 (5 bases). Germline V gene sequence: CDR1 MNHNY, CDR2 SVGAGI (reference sequence). CDR3 length: 14 residues. The CDR3 loop is CANSYLGIWEIQYF. The CDR3 nucleotides read TGTGCCAACAGTTATTTGGGGATATGGGAGATCCAGTACTTC.

This clonotype was counted a few times. The J gene is TRBJ2-4, the V gene TRBV12-5; TRBD1 agrees at 8 bases. With V trimmed by 6 bases and J by 7 bases, 5 bases remained unmatched. CDR1 LGHNT and CDR2 FRNRAP come from the germline V gene. The CDR3 consists of 13 residues. CDR3 region: CASGRTGTNIQYF. The CDR3 bases are TGTGCTAGTGGGCGGACAGGGACTAACATTCAGTACTTC.

Ten or more counts support this clonotype. This chain links TRBV6-5 with TRBJ1-4, with D possibly matching TRBD1 (5 bases). The V end lost 0 bases, the J end lost 11 bases, and 16 bases lay between the germline ends. Germline CDR1 MNHEY, CDR2 SVGAGI. This CDR3 comprises 15 residues. In DNA form, the CDR3 reads TGTGCCAGCAGTTACTCGATCCAGGGAAGACTCAAACTGTTTTTT. The encoded protein is CASSYSIQGRLKLFF.

J is TRBJ1-1 and V is TRBV6-1, with TRBD1 as a possible D gene (6 bases). The germline V gene encodes CDR1 MNHNS and CDR2 SASEGT. The CDR3 loop spans 14 amino acids. V dropped 9 bases and J dropped 2 bases, with 16 bases sitting between them. The CDR3 DNA is TGTGCCAGGAGGTCGGGACATCAAAACACTGAAGCTTTCTTT. The encoded protein is CARRSGHQNTEAFF.

V is TRBV20-1 and J is TRBJ2-5, with 11 positions matching TRBD2. J lost 5 bases, V lost 5 bases, and 7 bases had no gene match. Per the germline V gene, CDR1 is DFQATT and CDR2 is SNEGSKA (reference sequence). This CDR3 region has 14 residues. CDR3 in amino acids: CSAPSGGMTETQYF. In DNA form, the CDR3 reads TGCAGTGCTCCTAGCGGGGGGATGACCGAGACCCAGTACTTC.

In regard to this clonotype: The junction shows a germline mismatch at one end, possibly a read error. CDR3 protein: CAWTRDTSYKQYF. The CDR3 DNA follows: TGTGCCTGGACCCGGGACACTTCCTACAAGCAGTACTTC. V and J are TRBV30 and TRBJ2-7, with D possibly being TRBD1 (6 bases). Germline CDR1 and CDR2: GTSNPN and SVGIG (reference sequence). CDR3 length: 13 residues. The full variable domain, in which reference TRBV30 and TRBJ2-7 provide the parts outside the CDR3, is SQTIHQWPATLVQPVGSPLSLECTVEGTSNPNLYWYRQAAGRGLQLLFYSVGIGQISSEVPQNLSASRPQDRQFILSSKKLLLSDSGFYLCAWTRDTSYKQYFGPGTRLTVT.

As to this clonotype: Given a much more abundant clone one base away, this may be a read error. V and J are TRBV20-1 and TRBJ1-6; tentatively, D is TRBD1 (5 bases). The CDR3 totals 15 residues. The ends were cut back, 3 bases at V and 6 bases at J, with 15 bases in the middle. Germline V gene data show CDR1 as DFQATT and CDR2 as SNEGSKA (reference sequence). CDR3 region: CSARGTWGFNSPLHF. DNA for the CDR3: TGCAGTGCTAGGGGGACGTGGGGATTTAATTCACCCCTCCACTTT.

As regards this clonotype: Its ends do not fully match the called genes, so a read error is possible. V gene TRBV29-1 combines with J gene TRBJ2-5; D assignment may be TRBD1 or TRBD2 (5 bases each). CDR1 is SQVTM, CDR2 ANQGSEA, per germline. The CDR3 sequence is 16 residues long. The CDR3 region is CSVNPVLRGEQETEYF. The CDR3 DNA reads TGCAGCGTTAACCCGGTATTGAGGGGAGAACAAGAGACCGAGTACTTC.

About this clonotype: The junction departs from germline at one end; a sequencing error may be responsible. The chain links TRBV11-3 to TRBJ1-2; 10 nucleotides align to TRBD1. CDR1 and CDR2 (germline): SGHNT, YENEEA. The CDR3 is 13 residues long. CDR3 in DNA: TGTGCTAGCGGTGTGGGACAGGGGTATGACTACACCTTC. This translates into CASGVGQGYDYTF.

This clonotype was seen at least ten times. This chain connects TRBV7-9 to TRBJ2-7; TRBD2 matches at 15 bases. Trimming removed 5 bases from V and 6 bases from J; junction bases left unmatched: 5. There are 15 residues in the CDR3. Germline-derived CDR1 and CDR2 are SEHNR and FQNEAQ (reference sequence). In nucleotides, the CDR3 is TGTGCCAGCAGCCCACCGGGACTAGCGGGAGGCGAGCAGTACTTC. This translates into CASSPPGLAGGEQYF.

The J gene is TRBJ2-5, the V gene TRBV28; tentative D call: TRBD2 (7 bases). Germline CDR1 and CDR2: MDHEN and SYDVKM. The length of the CDR3 is 14 residues. The ends were cut back, 10 bases at V and 11 bases at J, with 26 bases in the middle. The CDR3 reads CATLVGGLQGTQYF. The CDR3 nucleotides read TGTGCCACCCTTGTCGGGGGGCTCCAAGGGACTCAGTACTTC.

This clonotype was detected a few times. A much larger clone sits a single nucleotide away, making a read error possible. The chain employs TRBV11-2 and TRBJ2-5, with 7 bases matching TRBD2. The CDR3 runs to 11 residues. The V gene's germline CDR1 is SGHAT and CDR2 FQNNGV. CDR3 DNA sequence: TGTACCAGCCGGGGGGAAGAGACCCAGTACTTC. Protein: CTSRGEETQYF.